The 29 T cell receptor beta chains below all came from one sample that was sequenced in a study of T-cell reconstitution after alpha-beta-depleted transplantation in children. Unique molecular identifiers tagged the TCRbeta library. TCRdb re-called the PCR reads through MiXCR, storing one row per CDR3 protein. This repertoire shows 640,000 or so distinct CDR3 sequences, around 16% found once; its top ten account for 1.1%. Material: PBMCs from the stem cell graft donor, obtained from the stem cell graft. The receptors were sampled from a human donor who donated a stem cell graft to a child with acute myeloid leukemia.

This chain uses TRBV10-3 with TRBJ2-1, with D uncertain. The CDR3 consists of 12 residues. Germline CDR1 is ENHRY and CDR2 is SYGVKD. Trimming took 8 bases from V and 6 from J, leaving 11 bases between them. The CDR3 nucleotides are TGTGCCATCTGGGAAGGCGGCAATGAGCAGTTCTTC. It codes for CAIWEGGNEQFF.

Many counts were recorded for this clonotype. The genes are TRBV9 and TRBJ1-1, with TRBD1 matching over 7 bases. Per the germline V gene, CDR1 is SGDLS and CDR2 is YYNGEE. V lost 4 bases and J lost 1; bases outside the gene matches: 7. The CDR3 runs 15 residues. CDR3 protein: CASSPRQGRNTEAFF. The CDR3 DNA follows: TGTGCCAGCAGCCCCAGACAGGGTCGGAACACTGAAGCTTTCTTT.

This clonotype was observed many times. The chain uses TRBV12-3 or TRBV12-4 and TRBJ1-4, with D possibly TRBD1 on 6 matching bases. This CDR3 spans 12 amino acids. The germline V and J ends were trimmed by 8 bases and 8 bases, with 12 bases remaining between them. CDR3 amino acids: CASGSQGEKLFF. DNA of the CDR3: TGTGCCAGCGGATCCCAGGGGGAAAAACTGTTTTTT.

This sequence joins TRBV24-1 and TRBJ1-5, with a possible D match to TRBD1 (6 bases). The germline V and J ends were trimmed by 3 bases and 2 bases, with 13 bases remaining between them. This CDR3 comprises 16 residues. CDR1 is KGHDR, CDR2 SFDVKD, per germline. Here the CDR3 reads CATSDRWGQGNQPQHF. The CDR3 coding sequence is TGTGCCACCAGTGATCGTTGGGGGCAAGGCAATCAGCCCCAGCATTTT.

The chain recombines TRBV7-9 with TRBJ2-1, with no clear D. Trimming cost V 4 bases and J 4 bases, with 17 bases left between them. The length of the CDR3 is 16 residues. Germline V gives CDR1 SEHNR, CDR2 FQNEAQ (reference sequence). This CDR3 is CASSSVLGQAYNEQFF. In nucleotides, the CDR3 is TGTGCCAGCAGCTCGGTTTTGGGTCAGGCGTACAATGAGCAGTTCTTC.

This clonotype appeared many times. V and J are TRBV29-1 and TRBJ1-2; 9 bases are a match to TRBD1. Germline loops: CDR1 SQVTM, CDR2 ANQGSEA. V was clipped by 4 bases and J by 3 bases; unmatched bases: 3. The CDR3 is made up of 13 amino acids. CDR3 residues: CSVGQGGDYGYTF. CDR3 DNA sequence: TGCAGCGTTGGACAGGGGGGGGACTATGGCTACACCTTC.

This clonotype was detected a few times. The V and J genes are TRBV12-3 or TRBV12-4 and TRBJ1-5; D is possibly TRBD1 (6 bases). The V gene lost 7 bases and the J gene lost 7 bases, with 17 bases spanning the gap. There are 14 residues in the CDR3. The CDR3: CASNPRGGHQPQHF. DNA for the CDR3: TGTGCCAGCAATCCCAGGGGTGGGCACCAGCCCCAGCATTTT.

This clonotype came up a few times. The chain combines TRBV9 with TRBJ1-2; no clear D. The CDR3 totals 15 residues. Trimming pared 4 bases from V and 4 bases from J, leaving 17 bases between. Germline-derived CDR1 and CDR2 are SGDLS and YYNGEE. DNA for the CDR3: TGTGCCAGCAGCCTAGCGGACTCTCTAGGCTATGGCTACACCTTC. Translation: CASSLADSLGYGYTF.

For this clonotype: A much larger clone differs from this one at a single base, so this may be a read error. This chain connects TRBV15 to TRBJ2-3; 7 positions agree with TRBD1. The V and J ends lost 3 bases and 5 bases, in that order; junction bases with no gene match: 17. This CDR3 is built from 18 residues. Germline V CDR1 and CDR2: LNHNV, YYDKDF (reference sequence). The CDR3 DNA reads TGTGCCACCAGCAGTGAGGGTGTAGGGGGCAATGGTGAAGATACGCAGTATTTT. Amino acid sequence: CATSSEGVGGNGEDTQYF.

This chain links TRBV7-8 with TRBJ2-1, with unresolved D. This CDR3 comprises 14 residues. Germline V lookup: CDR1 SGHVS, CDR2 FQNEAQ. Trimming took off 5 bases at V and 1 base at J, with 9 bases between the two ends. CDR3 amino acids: CASSPPESYNEQFF. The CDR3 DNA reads TGTGCCAGCAGCCCGCCGGAGTCCTACAATGAGCAGTTCTTC.

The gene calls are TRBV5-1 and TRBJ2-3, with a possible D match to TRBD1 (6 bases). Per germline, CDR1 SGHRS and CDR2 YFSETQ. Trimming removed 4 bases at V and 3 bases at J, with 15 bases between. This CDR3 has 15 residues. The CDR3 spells CASSLDSWGTDTQYF. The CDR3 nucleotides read TGCGCCAGCAGCCTGGACAGCTGGGGGACAGATACGCAGTATTTT. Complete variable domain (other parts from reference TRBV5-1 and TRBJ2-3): KAGVTQTPRYLIKTRGQQVTLSCSPISGHRSVSWYQQTPGQGLQFLFEYFSETQRNKGNFPGRFSGRQFSNSRSEMNVSTLELGDSALYLCASSLDSWGTDTQYFGPGTRLTVL.

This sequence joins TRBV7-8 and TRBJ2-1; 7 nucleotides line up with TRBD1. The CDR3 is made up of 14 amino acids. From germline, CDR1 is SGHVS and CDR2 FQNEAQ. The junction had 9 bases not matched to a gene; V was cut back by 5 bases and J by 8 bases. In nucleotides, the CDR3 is TGTGCCAGCAGCCTCGACAGGGAGTTCGATGAGCAGTTCTTC. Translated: CASSLDREFDEQFF.

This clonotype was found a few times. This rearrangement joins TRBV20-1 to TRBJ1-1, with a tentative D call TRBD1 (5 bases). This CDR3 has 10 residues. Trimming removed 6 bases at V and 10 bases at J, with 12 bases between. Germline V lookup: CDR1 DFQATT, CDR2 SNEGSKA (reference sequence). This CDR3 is CSARGSGAFF. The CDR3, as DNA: TGCAGTGCCCGGGGCTCGGGAGCTTTCTTT.

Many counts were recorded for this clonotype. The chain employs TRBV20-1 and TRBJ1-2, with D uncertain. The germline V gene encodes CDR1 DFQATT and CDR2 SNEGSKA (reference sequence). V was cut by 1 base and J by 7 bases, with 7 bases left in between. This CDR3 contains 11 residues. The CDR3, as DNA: TGCAGTGCTAGAGCCCGGAGTGGCTACACCTTC. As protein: CSARARSGYTF.

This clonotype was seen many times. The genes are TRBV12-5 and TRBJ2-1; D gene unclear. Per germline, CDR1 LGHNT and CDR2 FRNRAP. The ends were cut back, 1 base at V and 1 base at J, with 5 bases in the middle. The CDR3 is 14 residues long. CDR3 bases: TGTGCTAGTGGTTTGGACGGATCCTACAATGAGCAGTTCTTC. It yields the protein CASGLDGSYNEQFF.

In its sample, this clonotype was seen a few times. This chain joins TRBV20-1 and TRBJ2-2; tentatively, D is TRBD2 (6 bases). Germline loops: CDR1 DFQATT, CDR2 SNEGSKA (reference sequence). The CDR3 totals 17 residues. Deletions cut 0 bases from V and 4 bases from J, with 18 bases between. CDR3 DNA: TGCAGTGCTAGAGATCCGGGGCTAGCGCTGGCCACCGGGGAGCTGTTTTTT. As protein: CSARDPGLALATGELFF.

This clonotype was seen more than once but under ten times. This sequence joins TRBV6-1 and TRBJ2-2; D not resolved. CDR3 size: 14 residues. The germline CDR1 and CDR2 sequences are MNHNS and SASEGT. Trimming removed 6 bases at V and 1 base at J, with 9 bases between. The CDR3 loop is CASRRDQNTGELFF. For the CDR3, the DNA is TGTGCCAGCAGAAGGGATCAGAACACCGGGGAGCTGTTTTTT.

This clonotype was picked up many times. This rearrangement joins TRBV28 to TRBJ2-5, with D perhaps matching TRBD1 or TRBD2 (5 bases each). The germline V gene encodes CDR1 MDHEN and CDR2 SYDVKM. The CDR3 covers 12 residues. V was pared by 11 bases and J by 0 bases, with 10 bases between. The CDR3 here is CASRGDQETQYF. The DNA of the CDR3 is TGTGCCTCGCGAGGGGACCAAGAGACCCAGTACTTC.

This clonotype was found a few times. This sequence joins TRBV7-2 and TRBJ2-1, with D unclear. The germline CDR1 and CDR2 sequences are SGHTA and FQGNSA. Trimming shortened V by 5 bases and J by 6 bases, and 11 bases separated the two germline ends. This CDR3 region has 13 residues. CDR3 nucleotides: TGTGCCAGCAGCCCCCACAGAGGCAATGAGCAGTTCTTC. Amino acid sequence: CASSPHRGNEQFF.

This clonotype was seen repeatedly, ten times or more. The CDR3 bases are TGTGCCAGCAGTACCCAGACTAGCGGGGGATACAATGAGCAGTTCTTC. The encoded protein is CASSTQTSGGYNEQFF. The chain has TRBV12-3 or TRBV12-4 and TRBJ2-1, with 12 nucleotides matching TRBD2. J lost 4 bases, V lost 5 bases, and 6 bases had no gene match. The CDR3 extends over 16 amino acids.

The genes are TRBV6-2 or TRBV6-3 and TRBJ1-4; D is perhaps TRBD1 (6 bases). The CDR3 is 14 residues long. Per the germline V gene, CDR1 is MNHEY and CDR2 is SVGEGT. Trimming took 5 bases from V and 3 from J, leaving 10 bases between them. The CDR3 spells CASSQTGPNEKLFF. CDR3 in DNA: TGTGCCAGCAGTCAGACAGGCCCTAATGAAAAACTGTTTTTT.

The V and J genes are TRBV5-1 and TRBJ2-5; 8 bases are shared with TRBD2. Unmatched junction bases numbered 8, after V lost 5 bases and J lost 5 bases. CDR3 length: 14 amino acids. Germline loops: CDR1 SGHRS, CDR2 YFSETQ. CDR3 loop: CASRVGGASETQYF. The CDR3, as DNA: TGCGCCAGCAGAGTCGGGGGGGCTTCCGAGACCCAGTACTTC.

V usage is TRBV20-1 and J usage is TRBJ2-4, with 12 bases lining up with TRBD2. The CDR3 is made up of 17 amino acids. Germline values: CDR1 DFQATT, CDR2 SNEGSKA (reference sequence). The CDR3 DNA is TGCTGCGCTAGGGCTAGCGGGGGGGCGTTTGCCAAAAACATTCAGTACTTC. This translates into CCARASGGAFAKNIQYF.

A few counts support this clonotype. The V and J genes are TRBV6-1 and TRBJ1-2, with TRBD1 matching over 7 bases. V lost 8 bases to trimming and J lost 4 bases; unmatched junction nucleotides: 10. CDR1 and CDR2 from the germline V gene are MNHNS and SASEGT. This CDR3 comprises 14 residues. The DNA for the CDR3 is TGTGCCAGCGCTAGGGCAGGGGGGGTCTATGGCTACACCTTC. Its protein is CASARAGGVYGYTF.

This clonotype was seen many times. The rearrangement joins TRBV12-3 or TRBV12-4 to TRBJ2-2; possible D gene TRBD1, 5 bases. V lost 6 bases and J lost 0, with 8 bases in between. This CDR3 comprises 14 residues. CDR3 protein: CASRRQTNTGELFF. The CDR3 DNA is TGTGCCAGCAGAAGACAGACGAACACCGGGGAGCTGTTTTTT.

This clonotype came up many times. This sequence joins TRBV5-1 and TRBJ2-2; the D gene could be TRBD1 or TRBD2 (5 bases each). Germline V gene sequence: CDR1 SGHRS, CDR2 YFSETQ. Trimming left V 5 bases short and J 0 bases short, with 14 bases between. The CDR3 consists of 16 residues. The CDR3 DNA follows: TGCGCCAGCAGTACTTCCGGGACCTCGAACACCGGGGAGCTGTTTTTT. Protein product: CASSTSGTSNTGELFF.

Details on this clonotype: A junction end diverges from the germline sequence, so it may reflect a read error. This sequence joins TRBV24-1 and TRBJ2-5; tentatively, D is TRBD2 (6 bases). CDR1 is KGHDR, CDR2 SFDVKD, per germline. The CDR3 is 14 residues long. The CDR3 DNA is TGTGCCGCCAGTGATCGGGACTGGCAAGAGACCCAGTACTTC. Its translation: CAASDRDWQETQYF.

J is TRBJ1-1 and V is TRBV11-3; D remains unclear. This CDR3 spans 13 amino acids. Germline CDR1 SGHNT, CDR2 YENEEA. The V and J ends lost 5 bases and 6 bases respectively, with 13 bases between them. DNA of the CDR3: TGTGCCAGCAGCCCTATGAGAACGGCTGAAGCTTTCTTT. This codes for CASSPMRTAEAFF.

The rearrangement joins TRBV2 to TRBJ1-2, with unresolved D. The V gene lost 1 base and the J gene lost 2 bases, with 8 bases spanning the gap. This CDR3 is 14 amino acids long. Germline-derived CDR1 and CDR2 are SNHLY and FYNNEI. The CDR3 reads CASSEGGSNYGYTF. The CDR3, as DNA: TGTGCCAGCAGTGAAGGTGGTTCCAACTATGGCTACACCTTC.